Each of the 15 T cell receptor beta chains below was sequenced from the same sample in a study of regulatory T cells in long-lasting Graves disease. The time point here: newly diagnosed GD, antithyroid drugs for less than 3 months. The TCR library was prepared using RNA isolated from PBMCs. Arm-PCR of CDR3 regions and iRepertoire HTBI primers were the basis on which TCR beta libraries were built. TCRdb processed the multiplex PCR reads anew with MiXCR; each CDR3 protein has one entry. The sample lists approximately 270,000 distinct CDR3 sequences, roughly 18% occurring once. These same data were also listed under a study on T cells in Graves' hyperthyroidism and ophthalmopathy.

The specimen was peripheral blood mononuclear cells (PBMCs), collected at new diagnosis, from a patient treated with antithyroid drugs. The source is a woman in her thirties with Graves disease.

This clonotype came up many times. The V call is TRBV6-1, the J call TRBJ2-5; TRBD2 matches at 7 bases. CDR1 MNHNS and CDR2 SASEGT come from the germline V gene. The V gene end was trimmed by 6 bases and the J gene end by 7 bases; junction bases not matched to a gene: 8. This CDR3 is built from 13 residues. CDR3 sequence: CASSLDGEGTQYF. In nucleotides, the CDR3 is TGTGCCAGCAGCTTGGACGGGGAGGGGACCCAGTACTTC.

This clonotype was found once. This chain uses TRBV5-1 with TRBJ1-1; possibly TRBD1 for D (6 bases). Germline V gives CDR1 SGHRS, CDR2 YFSETQ. CDR3 length equals 15 residues. The V end lost 4 bases, the J end lost 2 bases, and 15 bases lay between the germline ends. CDR3 sequence: CASSLSTGINTEAFF. CDR3 DNA: TGCGCCAGCAGCCTATCTACAGGGATCAACACTGAAGCTTTCTTT.

At least ten counts were recorded for this clonotype. V usage is TRBV12-3 or TRBV12-4 and J usage is TRBJ2-3; 9 bases fit TRBD1. V dropped 6 bases and J dropped 2; count of bases not matched to a gene: 6. The CDR3 is made up of 15 amino acids. Written as DNA, the CDR3 is TGTGCCAGCAGCCGCGGACAGGGGAACACAGATACGCAGTATTTT. Its translation: CASSRGQGNTDTQYF.

This clonotype was observed many times. This sequence joins TRBV9 and TRBJ1-1, with 11 bases lining up with TRBD1. Germline values: CDR1 SGDLS, CDR2 YYNGEE. This CDR3 contains 17 residues. V gave up 3 bases and J gave up 6 bases; unmatched junction bases: 13. The CDR3, as DNA: TGTGCCAGCAGCGAACGGACAGGGGGCGCGGTAGGTGCTGAAGCTTTCTTT. Translated, it gives CASSERTGGAVGAEAFF. Based on the CDR3 plus reference TRBV9 and TRBJ1-1, the full variable domain is DSGVTQTPKHLITATGQRVTLRCSPRSGDLSVYWYQQSLDQGLQFLIQYYNGEERAKGNILERFSAQQFPDLHSELNLSSLELGDSALYFCASSERTGGAVGAEAFFGQGTRLTVV.

This chain links TRBV20-1 with TRBJ2-5; D ambiguous. Trimming shortened V by 8 bases and J by 5 bases, and 15 bases separated the two germline ends. CDR3 size: 12 residues. The germline V gene has CDR1 DFQATT and CDR2 SNEGSKA (reference sequence). CDR3 in DNA: TGCAGTTCAATCCCGGAAAGTGAGACCCAGTACTTC. It codes for CSSIPESETQYF.

This clonotype was observed a handful of times. V usage is TRBV6-2 or TRBV6-3 and J usage is TRBJ1-3; 9 nucleotides align to TRBD1. V was clipped by 7 bases and J by 2 bases; unmatched bases: 9. This CDR3 has 16 residues. From germline, CDR1 is MNHEY and CDR2 SVGEGT. CDR3 nucleotides: TGTGCCAGCATAACCATGGACAGGGGTGCTGGAAACACCATATATTTT. Its translation: CASITMDRGAGNTIYF.

This clonotype occurred many times. This chain joins TRBV18 and TRBJ2-5; TRBD1 might be the D (8 bases). The CDR3 covers 14 residues. The V end was cut by 5 bases, the J end by 5 bases, with 15 bases between. The germline V gene has CDR1 KGHSH and CDR2 LQKENI. CDR3 coding DNA: TGTGCCAGCTCATATGGACAGGGAGGGGAGACCCAGTACTTC. Protein: CASSYGQGGETQYF. Based on the CDR3 plus reference TRBV18 and TRBJ2-5, the full variable domain is NAGVMQNPRHLVRRRGQEARLRCSPMKGHSHVYWYRQLPEEGLKFMVYLQKENIIDESGMPKERFSAEFPKEGPSILRIQQVVRGDSAAYFCASSYGQGGETQYFGPGTRLLVL.

This clonotype was seen once. V is TRBV28 and J is TRBJ2-5, with 11 bases lining up with TRBD2. The CDR3 contains 15 residues. Germline lookup yields CDR1 MDHEN and CDR2 SYDVKM. Trimming removed 7 bases from V and 5 bases from J; junction bases left unmatched: 9. The CDR3: CASTITSGRGETQYF. The CDR3 DNA reads TGTGCCAGCACCATAACTAGCGGGAGAGGGGAGACCCAGTACTTC.

This clonotype was seen at least ten times. The rearrangement links TRBV12-3 or TRBV12-4 to TRBJ2-3, with 8 bases that match TRBD2. V lost 8 bases, J lost 5 bases, and 9 bases stayed unmatched. This CDR3 region has 14 residues. CDR3 amino acids: CASRFREGLDTQYF. CDR3 coding DNA: TGTGCCAGCCGCTTCCGGGAGGGGTTAGATACGCAGTATTTT.

The chain uses TRBV2 and TRBJ1-1; unclear D gene. Deletions cut 8 bases from V and 4 bases from J, with 11 bases between. CDR1 is SNHLY and CDR2 is FYNNEI in the germline V gene. The CDR3 has 12 amino acids. The chain's CDR3 is CASRLLGTEAFF. The CDR3 nucleotides read TGTGCCAGCCGCCTCCTCGGCACTGAAGCTTTCTTT.

This clonotype has at least ten counts. The CDR3 nucleotides are TGTGCCAGCACCTCCGCCGGGGGCTCGCGGAACACTGAAGCTTTCTTT. Its translation: CASTSAGGSRNTEAFF. V is TRBV6-1 and J is TRBJ1-1, with D perhaps matching TRBD1 (6 bases). Germline loops: CDR1 MNHNS, CDR2 SASEGT. The CDR3 extends over 16 amino acids. V was shortened by 7 bases and J by 1 base, with 19 bases between the two germline ends.

V and J are TRBV20-1 and TRBJ1-5; D might be TRBD1 (5 bases). The CDR3 contains 12 residues. V was cut by 3 bases and J by 8 bases, with 11 bases left in between. Germline CDR1 is DFQATT and CDR2 is SNEGSKA (reference sequence). The CDR3 DNA is TGCAGTGCTAGTCCTGGGGGGGAGCCCCAGCATTTT. It specifies CSASPGGEPQHF.

This clonotype was counted at least ten times. The chain employs TRBV7-2 and TRBJ1-1; D not certain. CDR3 length: 15 residues. V lost 2 bases and J 0 bases, leaving 10 bases between the germline ends. The germline V gene encodes CDR1 SGHTA and CDR2 FQGNSA. The CDR3 DNA sequence: TGTGCCAGCAGCTTATTCCTGACTGTGAACACTGAAGCTTTCTTT. This codes for CASSLFLTVNTEAFF.

There are many counts of this clonotype. In DNA, the CDR3 is TGTGCCAGCAGCCCAAAGACAGGGGGCTCCTACGAGCAGTACTTC. This gives the protein CASSPKTGGSYEQYF. This rearrangement joins TRBV5-8 to TRBJ2-7; TRBD1 matches at 9 bases. Per germline, CDR1 SGHTS and CDR2 YDEGEE. Trimming removed 4 bases from V and 0 bases from J; junction bases left unmatched: 5. CDR3 length: 15 amino acids.

This clonotype was seen repeatedly, ten times or more. V and J are TRBV20-1 and TRBJ1-2; D gene unclear. The V end lost 5 bases, the J end lost 6 bases, and 7 bases lay between the germline ends. The CDR3 spans 10 residues. In germline, CDR1 is DFQATT, CDR2 SNEGSKA (reference sequence). The CDR3 DNA is TGCAGTGCTCCCACGGATGGCTACACCTTC. It translates to CSAPTDGYTF.